One sample yielded the 28 T cell receptor beta chains listed below, sequenced in a study of T cells in Graves' hyperthyroidism and ophthalmopathy. Amplification yielded TCR beta CDR3 regions, with RNA transcripts as the source. Using the HTBI primer set, a first-round RT-PCR was run on the TCR CDR3. TCRdb re-called the multiplex PCR reads with MiXCR, one entry per CDR3 protein. The table includes under 350,000 distinct CDR3 sequences, roughly an eighth detected once. The source material was blood. The origin of the receptors is a middle-aged woman with Graves' hyperthyroidism.

This clonotype was counted ten times or more. The gene calls are TRBV12-3 or TRBV12-4 and TRBJ2-7; TRBD2 matches 12 bases. J gave up 5 bases and V 6 bases, and 8 bases lay outside the gene matches. This CDR3 is built from 15 residues. CDR3 region: CASRQRTSGINEQYF. CDR3 bases: TGTGCCAGCAGGCAGAGGACTAGCGGGATCAACGAGCAGTACTTC.

This clonotype occurred many times. This chain uses TRBV10-3 with TRBJ1-2; D is undetermined. CDR1 and CDR2 from the germline V gene are ENHRY and SYGVKD. Between the trimmed V and J ends, which lost 3 bases and 2 bases, there was a span of 10 bases. CDR3 length: 14 residues. CDR3 nucleotide sequence: TGTGCCATCAGTGAAAGGGAGGTGAACTATGGCTACACCTTC. Translation: CAISEREVNYGYTF.

This clonotype was found a few times. V gene TRBV4-1 combines with J gene TRBJ2-3, with TRBD1 matching over 10 bases. The CDR3 is 17 residues long. Germline V gives CDR1 MGHRA, CDR2 YSYEKL. The ends lost 2 bases at V and 1 base at J; junction bases unmatched: 6. This CDR3 reads CASSQSPGTGGTDTQYF. The CDR3, as DNA: TGCGCCAGCAGCCAAAGCCCCGGGACAGGGGGCACAGATACGCAGTATTTT.

This chain links TRBV11-2 with TRBJ2-7; D is unresolved. Germline-derived CDR1 and CDR2 are SGHAT and FQNNGV. Trimming pared 7 bases from V and 2 bases from J, leaving 15 bases between. CDR3 length: 14 amino acids. CDR3 sequence: CASNWPGSPYEQYF. DNA of the CDR3: TGTGCCAGCAACTGGCCAGGCAGCCCCTACGAGCAGTACTTC.

This clonotype has at least ten counts. The V gene is TRBV3-1, the J gene TRBJ1-1; D is unclear. V lost 1 base and J lost 5, with 14 bases in between. Germline loops: CDR1 LGHDT, CDR2 YNNKEL (reference sequence). This CDR3 is built from 15 residues. The CDR3 spells CASSQGAGGKTEAFF. CDR3 sequence (DNA): TGTGCCAGCAGCCAAGGGGCCGGTGGAAAGACTGAAGCTTTCTTT.

This clonotype has at least ten counts. This rearrangement joins TRBV7-8 to TRBJ2-7, with 9 bases lining up with TRBD2. With V trimmed by 5 bases and J by 4 bases, 6 bases remained unmatched. The CDR3 contains 14 residues. In germline, CDR1 is SGHVS, CDR2 FQNEAQ. The CDR3 nucleotides are TGTGCCAGCAGCGCCCTAGCGGGACATTACGAGCAGTACTTC. As protein: CASSALAGHYEQYF.

This clonotype was recorded many times. The V and J genes are TRBV12-3 or TRBV12-4 and TRBJ1-2; D not resolved. The CDR3 spans 12 residues. The V gene lost 1 base and the J gene lost 4 bases, with 4 bases spanning the gap. The CDR3 coding sequence is TGTGCCAGCAGTTTAGAGGCCTATGGCTACACCTTC. Translating gives CASSLEAYGYTF.

This sequence joins TRBV19 and TRBJ2-1; the D is unclear. Germline-derived CDR1 and CDR2 are LNHDA and SQIVND (reference sequence). V was clipped by 5 bases and J by 5 bases, with 16 bases between them. The CDR3 spans 15 residues. The CDR3 loop is CASSRSPYRDNEQFF. The CDR3 nucleotides read TGTGCCAGTAGTCGGTCACCCTATCGGGACAATGAGCAGTTCTTC. Full variable domain (missing parts from reference TRBV19 and TRBJ2-1): DGGITQSPKYLFRKEGQNVTLSCEQNLNHDAMYWYRQDPGQGLRLIYYSQIVNDFQKGDIAEGYSVSREKKESFPLTVTSAQKNPTAFYLCASSRSPYRDNEQFFGPGTRLTVL.

The sample holds a few counts of this clonotype. The V call is TRBV6-1, the J call TRBJ2-2; 8 positions match TRBD1. The ends lost 7 bases at V and 6 bases at J; junction bases unmatched: 13. In germline, CDR1 is MNHNS, CDR2 SASEGT. The CDR3 totals 16 residues. CDR3 region: CASIRKGQVGSGELFF. CDR3 bases: TGTGCCAGCATCCGAAAGGGACAGGTCGGGTCCGGGGAGCTGTTTTTT.

This clonotype appeared a single time. A much bigger clone sits one base away, suggesting this may be a read error. The gene calls are TRBV30 and TRBJ2-3, with D unclear. This CDR3 contains 13 residues. Per germline, CDR1 GTSNPN and CDR2 SVGIG (reference sequence). V lost 2 bases and J 4 bases, leaving 10 bases between the germline ends. CDR3 protein: CAWSRSSPDTQYF. The CDR3 DNA follows: TGTGCCTGGAGTCGATCCAGCCCAGATACGCAGTATTTT. Drawing the rest from reference TRBV30 and TRBJ2-3, the complete variable domain is SQTIHQWPATLVQPVGSPLSLECTVEGTSNPNLYWYRQAAGRGLQLLFYSVGIGQISSEVPQNLSASRPQDRQFILSSKKLLLSDSGFYLCAWSRSSPDTQYFGPGTRLTVL.

This clonotype has a count of ten or more. The genes are TRBV24-1 and TRBJ2-6, with D unclear. Trimming stripped 8 bases from V and 0 bases from J, with 7 bases between. Germline V CDR1 and CDR2: KGHDR, SFDVKD. This CDR3 has 14 amino acids. CDR3 nucleotides: TGTGCCACCACCTCGAACTCTGGGGCCAACGTCCTGACTTTC. This gives the protein CATTSNSGANVLTF.

The chain couples TRBV2 to TRBJ2-7; 9 bases match TRBD2. This CDR3 region has 13 residues. The germline gives CDR1 SNHLY, CDR2 FYNNEI. V was pared by 4 bases and J by 6 bases, with 4 bases of the junction left unmatched. Here the CDR3 DNA reads TGTGCCAGCAGTGGGGAGACTAGCGGCGAGCAGTACTTC. Amino acid sequence: CASSGETSGEQYF.

This clonotype was counted between two and nine times. V usage is TRBV27 and J usage is TRBJ2-7, with D possibly matching TRBD1 (6 bases). The CDR3 is 16 amino acids. Trimming left V 6 bases short and J 1 base short, with 19 bases between. The germline V gene encodes CDR1 MNHEY and CDR2 SMNVEV (reference sequence). CDR3 bases: TGTGCCAGCAGCCAAACAAAAACAGGGATATCCTACGAGCAGTACTTC. This encodes CASSQTKTGISYEQYF.

The V call is TRBV20-1, the J call TRBJ1-5; possible D gene TRBD1, 5 bases. The CDR3 contains 13 residues. Trimming left V 6 bases short and J 3 bases short, with 12 bases between. The germline gives CDR1 DFQATT, CDR2 SNEGSKA (reference sequence). The CDR3 DNA sequence: TGCAGTGCCGGGGGACTCTTCAATCAGCCCCAGCATTTT. Translated: CSAGGLFNQPQHF.

This clonotype was observed many times. This chain connects TRBV12-3 or TRBV12-4 to TRBJ1-1; 9 nucleotides align to TRBD1. Trimming cost V 5 bases and J 5 bases; bases outside gene matches: 6. The CDR3 is 14 residues long. CDR3 residues: CASSPTGGTTEAFF. In DNA form, the CDR3 reads TGTGCCAGCAGTCCGACAGGGGGGACAACTGAAGCTTTCTTT.

This clonotype was detected ten times or more. The V and J genes are TRBV5-1 and TRBJ2-1; no firm D call. CDR1 is SGHRS, CDR2 YFSETQ, per germline. The CDR3 covers 15 residues. V lost 3 bases and J 0 bases, leaving 10 bases between the germline ends. The CDR3 DNA reads TGCGCCAGCAGCTCCGGGTATGACTCCTACAATGAGCAGTTCTTC. It specifies CASSSGYDSYNEQFF. The full variable domain, rest sourced from reference TRBV5-1 and TRBJ2-1, is KAGVTQTPRYLIKTRGQQVTLSCSPISGHRSVSWYQQTPGQGLQFLFEYFSETQRNKGNFPGRFSGRQFSNSRSEMNVSTLELGDSALYLCASSSGYDSYNEQFFGPGTRLTVL.

This clonotype was counted between two and nine times. The V and J genes are TRBV5-8 and TRBJ1-2; the match to TRBD1 covers 9 bases. The V segment lost 5 bases and the J segment 4 bases; nucleotides outside the gene matches: 9. The CDR3 length is 15 residues. Germline V CDR1 and CDR2: SGHTS, YDEGEE. The CDR3 is CASSRGQGRSYGYTF. CDR3 DNA: TGTGCCAGCAGTCGGGGACAGGGAAGAAGCTATGGCTACACCTTC.

V is TRBV7-2 and J is TRBJ2-5; tentative D call: TRBD2 (5 bases). Trimming stripped 2 bases from V and 1 base from J, with 8 bases between. The germline V gene encodes CDR1 SGHTA and CDR2 FQGNSA. There are 14 residues in the CDR3. The CDR3 sequence: CASSLTRVQETQYF. The DNA of the CDR3 is TGTGCCAGCAGCTTAACTAGGGTCCAAGAGACCCAGTACTTC.

This clonotype came up many times. This chain links TRBV12-3 or TRBV12-4 with TRBJ2-1; D could derive from TRBD1 or TRBD2 (5 bases each). The V end lost 3 bases, the J end lost 2 bases, and 11 bases lay between the germline ends. This CDR3 has 15 amino acids. Here the CDR3 reads CASSFWDATYNEQFF. The CDR3 DNA is TGTGCCAGCAGTTTTTGGGACGCCACCTACAATGAGCAGTTCTTC.

The chain couples TRBV2 to TRBJ2-1; possibly TRBD2 for D (7 bases). Germline V lookup: CDR1 SNHLY, CDR2 FYNNEI. The CDR3 runs 15 residues. Between the trimmed V and J ends, which lost 2 bases and 6 bases, there was a span of 14 bases. CDR3 residues: CASSEPGGGGNEQFF. The DNA for the CDR3 is TGTGCCAGCAGTGAACCGGGGGGAGGGGGCAATGAGCAGTTCTTC.

This clonotype was counted at least ten times. The chain joins TRBV30 to TRBJ1-5; D not certain. The CDR3 sequence is 12 residues long. The V gene lost 0 bases and the J gene lost 7 bases, with 7 bases spanning the gap. The V gene's germline CDR1 is GTSNPN and CDR2 SVGIG (reference sequence). Here the CDR3 DNA reads TGTGCCTGGAGTGTAACGTACCAGCCCCAGCATTTT. This translates into CAWSVTYQPQHF.

This clonotype was picked up many times. CDR3 residues: CASRSTGGFYGYTF. The CDR3 DNA sequence: TGTGCCAGCAGAAGCACAGGGGGCTTCTATGGCTACACCTTC. J is TRBJ1-2 and V is TRBV12-3 or TRBV12-4; 9 bases are shared with TRBD1. The CDR3 runs 14 residues. The trim removed 6 bases at V and 4 bases at J, leaving 6 bases unmatched.

This clonotype is a singleton in its sample. This may arise from a read error, as a much more abundant clone is one base away. The rearrangement joins TRBV11-2 to TRBJ2-1; D is perhaps TRBD1 or TRBD2 (5 bases each). The CDR3 totals 14 residues. The germline CDR1 and CDR2 sequences are SGHAT and FQNNGV. The V end was cut by 5 bases, the J end by 3 bases, with 11 bases between. The CDR3 bases are TGTGCCAGCAGCGTAGTGGGGGACTACAATGAGCAGTTCTTC. Translated: CASSVVGDYNEQFF.

The rearrangement links TRBV6-5 to TRBJ2-1; TRBD2 matches at 8 bases. The CDR3 has 17 residues. The germline CDR1 and CDR2 sequences are MNHEY and SVGAGI. J gave up 1 base and V 0 bases, and 5 bases lay outside the gene matches. Here the CDR3 reads CASSYSKGGRSYNEQFF. The CDR3 DNA sequence: TGTGCCAGCAGTTACTCGAAGGGCGGGAGGTCCTACAATGAGCAGTTCTTC.

This clonotype was seen only a few times. The chain carries TRBV6-6 and TRBJ2-1; D unresolved. Trimming shortened V by 0 bases and J by 7 bases, and 10 bases separated the two germline ends. The CDR3 extends over 14 amino acids. Germline CDR1 reads MNHNY; CDR2 reads SVGAGI (reference sequence). CDR3 protein: CASSYSGGVNEQFF. In DNA form, the CDR3 reads TGTGCCAGCAGTTACTCCGGCGGTGTGAATGAGCAGTTCTTC.

This clonotype was found a few times. This chain uses TRBV20-1 with TRBJ1-5; D is uncertain. CDR1 and CDR2 (germline): DFQATT, SNEGSKA (reference sequence). This CDR3 comprises 13 residues. V was trimmed by 5 bases and J by 2 bases, leaving 10 bases between them. CDR3 DNA sequence: TGCAGTGCTTTACCTCATGGCAATCAGCCCCAGCATTTT. Translating gives CSALPHGNQPQHF.

The V and J genes are TRBV7-9 and TRBJ1-1, with D hard to call. This CDR3 has 16 residues. Per the germline V gene, CDR1 is SEHNR and CDR2 is FQNEAQ (reference sequence). V was shortened by 9 bases and J by 0 bases, with 20 bases between the two germline ends. CDR3 nucleotide sequence: TGTGCCAGTAGTATTGGTTGGGAAGAAGTGAACACTGAAGCTTTCTTT. Encoded protein: CASSIGWEEVNTEAFF.

This clonotype showed up many times. The chain has TRBV7-8 and TRBJ1-5; possibly TRBD1 for D (5 bases). This CDR3 comprises 16 residues. The ends were cut back, 4 bases at V and 0 bases at J, with 13 bases in the middle. Germline CDR1 is SGHVS and CDR2 is FQNEAQ. CDR3 amino acids: CASSSDGGLSNQPQHF. The DNA of the CDR3 is TGTGCCAGCAGCTCGGACGGGGGACTTAGCAATCAGCCCCAGCATTTT.